One and the same sample provided the 18 T cell receptor beta chains below, sequenced in a study of beta chain features in type 1 diabetes. Expressed TCRB transcripts got sequenced, as all isolated RNA was reverse transcribed. Assay used: immunoSEQ multiplex PCR; TCRdb lists only in-frame clones, some missing. The sample lists hundreds of thousands of clones; around 15% were seen once. Sequences were obtained from central memory CD4+ T cells from blood. The receptors stem from a man aged 25-45 years in good health.

Ten or more counts support this clone. The chain carries TRBV6-5 and TRBJ2-1; 8 bases line up with TRBD2. Per germline, CDR1 MNHEY and CDR2 SVGAGI. CDR3 length: 12 amino acids. The V gene end was trimmed by 4 bases and the J gene end by 9 bases; junction bases not matched to a gene: 2. CDR3 amino acids: CASSLRGGEQFF. DNA of the CDR3: TGTGCCAGCAGTTTACGGGGGGGTGAGCAGTTCTTC.

This clone came up a few times. J is TRBJ1-1 and V is TRBV6-6; 8 bases agree with TRBD1. V gave up 8 bases and J gave up 4 bases; unmatched junction bases: 6. The CDR3 has 13 residues. From germline, CDR1 is MNHNY and CDR2 SVGAGI (reference sequence). CDR3 residues: CASGDRGGTEAFF. The DNA for the CDR3 is TGTGCCAGCGGAGACAGGGGCGGCACTGAAGCTTTCTTT.

About this clone itself: The identical CDR3 is also encoded by other nucleotide sequences in the sample. The rearrangement joins TRBV9 to TRBJ1-3; TRBD1 aligns across 8 bases. V was pared by 4 bases and J by 0 bases, with 6 bases of the junction left unmatched. Germline V gene sequence: CDR1 SGDLS, CDR2 YYNGEE. The CDR3 loop spans 16 amino acids. The CDR3 nucleotides are TGTGCCAGCAGCCCCCGACAGGGGTTCTCTGGAAACACCATATATTTT. Protein: CASSPRQGFSGNTIYF.

The chain couples TRBV19 to TRBJ1-2, with 9 positions matching TRBD1. There are 14 residues in the CDR3. Germline CDR1 and CDR2: LNHDA and SQIVND (reference sequence). Unmatched junction bases numbered 4, after V lost 3 bases and J lost 5 bases. CDR3 in amino acids: CASSIPGTGYGYTF. DNA of the CDR3: TGTGCCAGTAGTATCCCCGGGACAGGGTATGGCTACACCTTC.

This clone was observed a handful of times. The J gene is TRBJ1-1, the V gene TRBV7-2; no firm D call. Germline V CDR1 and CDR2: SGHTA, FQGNSA. The V and J ends lost 3 bases and 1 base respectively, with 6 bases between them. This CDR3 comprises 13 residues. CDR3 nucleotides: TGTGCCAGCAGCTTTTCAGGGAACACTGAAGCTTTCTTT. Residues: CASSFSGNTEAFF.

This sequence joins TRBV7-8 and TRBJ1-2, with D perhaps TRBD1 (5 bases). The germline V gene has CDR1 SGHVS and CDR2 FQNEAQ. V dropped 2 bases and J dropped 8 bases, with 18 bases sitting between them. The CDR3 contains 15 residues. As DNA, the CDR3 is TGTGCCAGCAGCTTATCCCGGGCAGGGAGGTACGGCTACACCTTC. Its translation is CASSLSRAGRYGYTF.

The table lists this clone with a few counts. This sequence joins TRBV11-3 and TRBJ2-5; the D gene is possibly TRBD2 (6 bases). The V gene's germline CDR1 is SGHNT and CDR2 YENEEA. The CDR3 runs 13 residues. Trimming stripped 5 bases from V and 5 bases from J, with 12 bases between. The CDR3 DNA sequence: TGTGCCAGCAGCCTCGGAAGCGGGGAGACCCAGTACTTC. Protein sequence: CASSLGSGETQYF.

Notes on this clone: The sample contains more than one DNA sequence encoding this CDR3. This rearrangement joins TRBV7-2 to TRBJ2-5, with 9 nucleotides matching TRBD1. The CDR3 loop spans 15 amino acids. The V and J ends lost 0 bases and 2 bases, in that order; junction bases with no gene match: 1. The germline V gene has CDR1 SGHTA and CDR2 FQGNSA. The CDR3 bases are TGTGCCAGCAGCTTAGCCGGGACAGGGCAAGAGACCCAGTACTTC. This codes for CASSLAGTGQETQYF.

The chain employs TRBV7-2 and TRBJ1-1; 8 bases align to TRBD1. Trimming removed 4 bases from V and 11 bases from J; junction bases left unmatched: 6. Germline values: CDR1 SGHTA, CDR2 FQGNSA. This CDR3 comprises 12 residues. CDR3 sequence reads: CASSSDRVGAFF. The CDR3 DNA reads TGTGCCAGCAGCTCGGACAGGGTTGGGGCTTTCTTT. Together with reference TRBV7-2 and TRBJ1-1, the CDR3 gives the full variable domain: GAGVSQSPSNKVTEKGKDVELRCDPISGHTALYWYRQSLGQGLEFLIYFQGNSAPDKSGLPSDRFSAERTGGSVSTLTIQRTQQEDSAVYLCASSSDRVGAFFGQGTRLTVV.

This clone has a handful of counts. The chain couples TRBV2 to TRBJ1-1; D gene unclear. The CDR3 contains 12 residues. The germline V gene encodes CDR1 SNHLY and CDR2 FYNNEI. The ends were cut back, 2 bases at V and 9 bases at J, with 10 bases in the middle. CDR3 sequence: CASSEMRNKAFF. The CDR3, as DNA: TGTGCCAGCAGTGAAATGAGGAATAAAGCTTTCTTT.

This clone has a handful of counts. The sample has other DNA sequences that encode this CDR3 too. V gene TRBV7-9 combines with J gene TRBJ2-1; D gene ambiguous. The CDR3 covers 11 residues. V lost 0 bases to trimming and J lost 8 bases, with 2 bases between them. Germline-derived CDR1 and CDR2 are SEHNR and FQNEAQ (reference sequence). The chain's CDR3 is CASSLAYEQFF. The CDR3 bases are TGTGCCAGCAGCTTAGCTTATGAGCAGTTCTTC.

The chain uses TRBV19 and TRBJ1-5, with D possibly being TRBD1 (6 bases). The ends were cut back, 5 bases at V and 11 bases at J, with 22 bases in the middle. The germline CDR1 and CDR2 sequences are LNHDA and SQIVND (reference sequence). The CDR3 totals 15 residues. The DNA of the CDR3 is TGTGCCAGTAGTTCCCCCTCGAGGGGGACGATGACCCAGCATTTT. Translation: CASSSPSRGTMTQHF.

There are a few counts of this clone. V is TRBV7-2 and J is TRBJ1-2; TRBD1 is a possible D gene (5 bases). Trimming pared 1 base from V and 2 bases from J, leaving 8 bases between. The CDR3 runs to 14 residues. Germline assignment: CDR1 SGHTA and CDR2 FQGNSA. Here the CDR3 reads CASSLDAGNYGYTF. The DNA for the CDR3 is TGTGCCAGCAGCTTAGATGCAGGGAACTATGGCTACACCTTC.

A word on this clone: Other DNA sequences within the sample encode an identical CDR3. V usage is TRBV27 and J usage is TRBJ1-1; perhaps TRBD1 as D (5 bases). The CDR3 is made up of 15 amino acids. Germline CDR1 is MNHEY and CDR2 is SMNVEV (reference sequence). Deletions cut 0 bases from V and 1 base from J, with 9 bases between. The CDR3 DNA is TGTGCCAGCAGTTTATCGTCAGGGACGAACACTGAAGCTTTCTTT. Translation gives CASSLSSGTNTEAFF.

This clone appeared a few times. This rearrangement joins TRBV4-3 to TRBJ2-2; 12 positions agree with TRBD2. Germline CDR1 reads LGHNA; CDR2 reads YSLEER. V shed 4 bases and J 7 bases; nucleotides not matched to a gene: 4. This CDR3 has 15 residues. The CDR3 here is CASSLTSGRVGELFF. The DNA of the CDR3 is TGCGCCAGCAGCCTGACTAGCGGGAGAGTCGGGGAGCTGTTTTTT.

This chain joins TRBV6-5 and TRBJ1-1; tentative D call: TRBD1 (5 bases). The germline CDR1 and CDR2 sequences are MNHEY and SVGAGI. V lost 7 bases and J 1 base, leaving 13 bases between the germline ends. This CDR3 has 14 residues. CDR3 sequence (DNA): TGTGCCAGCAAAGGGGATGAGAGGAACACTGAAGCTTTCTTT. It yields the protein CASKGDERNTEAFF.

This clone was seen more than once but under ten times. The chain joins TRBV29-1 to TRBJ2-3; 10 bases map to TRBD2. The CDR3 sequence is 16 residues long. Trimming cost V 0 bases and J 4 bases; bases outside gene matches: 7. Germline lookup yields CDR1 SQVTM and CDR2 ANQGSEA. In DNA, the CDR3 is TGCAGCGTTGAAGATCGGCTAGCGGGAGTAGCAGATACGCAGTATTTT. The encoded protein is CSVEDRLAGVADTQYF.

This clone was seen only a few times. The rearrangement joins TRBV30 to TRBJ2-4, with a possible D match to TRBD2 (6 bases). The V end lost 2 bases, the J end lost 2 bases, and 13 bases lay between the germline ends. The germline V gene encodes CDR1 GTSNPN and CDR2 SVGIG (reference sequence). The CDR3 loop spans 15 amino acids. CDR3 in amino acids: CAWSLGRGPKNIQYF. As DNA, the CDR3 is TGTGCCTGGAGTCTCGGGAGAGGACCCAAAAACATTCAGTACTTC.